Listed here are 13 T cell receptor beta chains from one sample, sequenced in a study of OX40 agonist ivuxolimab in advanced cancers. Clones were sequenced by immunoSEQ multiplex PCR, and TCRdb holds only the in-frame ones, with some missing. This table has tens of thousands of clones, more than 85% appearing once. Sequencing used CD4+ or CD8+ T cells sorted from blood, obtained in a trial of the OX40 agonist ivuxolimab. The receptors originated from an adult with an advanced solid tumor such as melanoma, head and neck, liver or kidney cancer.

The chain uses TRBV5-8 and TRBJ1-2, with a tentative D call TRBD1 (6 bases). Germline V gene lookup returns CDR1 SGHTS and CDR2 YDEGEE. The CDR3 consists of 14 residues. Trimming removed 3 bases from V and 5 bases from J, with 14 bases in between. The CDR3 sequence is CASSWTAGPYGYTF. CDR3 in DNA: TGTGCCAGCAGCTGGACAGCCGGACCTTATGGCTACACCTTC. The full variable domain, in which reference TRBV5-8 and TRBJ1-2 provide the parts outside the CDR3, is EAGVTQSPTHLIKTRGQQATLRCSPISGHTSVYWYQQALGLGLQFLLWYDEGEERNRGNFPPRFSGRQFPNYSSELNVNALELEDSALYLCASSWTAGPYGYTFGSGTRLTVV.

CDR3 nucleotides: TGTGCCAGCAGCTTGAAGGGCACTGAAGCTTTCTTT. Encoded protein: CASSLKGTEAFF. The rearrangement uses TRBV5-4 and TRBJ1-1; D uncertain. Trimming pared 1 base from V and 4 bases from J, leaving 5 bases between. Germline CDR1 and CDR2: SGHNT and YYREEE (reference sequence). This CDR3 spans 12 amino acids.

The CDR3: CASRVTGSGQPQHF. The CDR3 DNA reads as TGTGCCAGTAGGGTGACAGGCAGTGGTCAGCCCCAGCATTTT. The chain carries TRBV19 and TRBJ1-5; a weak D match, TRBD1 (6 bases). The CDR3 is 14 amino acids. The V gene lost 6 bases and the J gene lost 6 bases, with 15 bases spanning the gap. Germline V gene lookup returns CDR1 LNHDA and CDR2 SQIVND (reference sequence).

The chain employs TRBV5-1 and TRBJ1-6; TRBD1 matches 8 bases. The trim removed 1 base at V and 7 bases at J, leaving 4 bases unmatched. From germline, CDR1 is SGHRS and CDR2 YFSETQ. The CDR3 has 15 residues. The CDR3 nucleotides are TGCGCCAGCAGCTTGCAGGACAGGGACAATTCACCCCTCCACTTT. It codes for CASSLQDRDNSPLHF. Full variable domain (remainder filled in from reference TRBV5-1 and TRBJ1-6): KAGVTQTPRYLIKTRGQQVTLSCSPISGHRSVSWYQQTPGQGLQFLFEYFSETQRNKGNFPGRFSGRQFSNSRSEMNVSTLELGDSALYLCASSLQDRDNSPLHFGNGTRLTVT.

The chain uses TRBV6-5 and TRBJ2-2; D unclear. The CDR3 contains 11 residues. Between the trimmed V and J ends, which lost 5 bases and 6 bases, there was a span of 4 bases. Germline loops: CDR1 MNHEY, CDR2 SVGAGI. CDR3 sequence (DNA): TGTGCCAGCAGTATGGCCGGGGAGCTGTTTTTT. Translated: CASSMAGELFF.

The chain couples TRBV4-1 to TRBJ2-3; 8 positions match TRBD2. After removal of 4 bases from V and 2 bases from J, the junction contained 2 bases not matched to a gene. Germline-derived CDR1 and CDR2 are MGHRA and YSYEKL. The CDR3 is 14 amino acids. CDR3 nucleotide sequence: TGCGCCAGCAGCCGGACTAGCCCCACAGATACGCAGTATTTT. Translated: CASSRTSPTDTQYF.

The V gene is TRBV6-5, the J gene TRBJ1-1; 8 nucleotides match TRBD1. Germline CDR1 reads MNHEY; CDR2 reads SVGAGI. The length of the CDR3 is 14 residues. V was pared by 4 bases and J by 4 bases, with 5 bases of the junction left unmatched. DNA for the CDR3: TGTGCCAGCAGTTCAGGACAGGGTGTCACTGAAGCTTTCTTT. Translated, it gives CASSSGQGVTEAFF.

The chain has TRBV29-1 and TRBJ1-1; D unresolved. Germline values: CDR1 SQVTM, CDR2 ANQGSEA. The CDR3 runs to 11 residues. CDR3 amino acids: CSGQLHTEAFF. The CDR3 nucleotides read TGCTCGGGCCAACTCCACACTGAAGCTTTCTTT.

This sequence joins TRBV28 and TRBJ2-1; a possible D gene is TRBD2 (6 bases). CDR1 and CDR2 from the germline V gene are MDHEN and SYDVKM. The CDR3 is 12 amino acids. V lost 2 bases and J 15 bases, leaving 14 bases between the germline ends. CDR3 in DNA: TGTGCCAGCAGTTTAAGAAAGCCGGAGGGGTTCTTC. Its translation is CASSLRKPEGFF.

The chain recombines TRBV7-2 with TRBJ1-1; weak D call: TRBD1 (5 bases). CDR1 is SGHTA and CDR2 is FQGNSA in the germline V gene. V shed 4 bases and J shed 0 bases, with 21 bases lying between them. The CDR3 consists of 18 residues. As DNA, the CDR3 is TGTGCCAGCAGCTCGTCTCTAGGACAACTAAGCATGAACACTGAAGCTTTCTTT. Encoded protein: CASSSSLGQLSMNTEAFF.

This clone has just one count. The rearrangement joins TRBV5-6 to TRBJ2-5; TRBD1 matches 9 bases. The trim removed 6 bases at V and 2 bases at J, leaving 2 bases unmatched. Germline V gene lookup returns CDR1 SGHDT and CDR2 YYEEEE. This CDR3 region has 13 residues. The CDR3 here is CASNDRGQETQYF. CDR3 nucleotides: TGTGCCAGCAACGACAGGGGGCAAGAGACCCAGTACTTC.

The rearrangement links TRBV5-1 to TRBJ2-2; D gene uncertain. V shed 6 bases and J shed 0 bases, with 15 bases lying between them. Germline V gene data show CDR1 as SGHRS and CDR2 as YFSETQ. The CDR3 sequence is 16 residues long. The CDR3 here is CASTPDMATNTGELFF. CDR3 nucleotides: TGCGCCAGCACCCCTGATATGGCTACGAACACCGGGGAGCTGTTTTTT.

The chain combines TRBV5-4 with TRBJ2-1; 8 positions agree with TRBD2. This CDR3 spans 15 amino acids. Germline trimming cut 7 bases from V and 7 bases from J; bases unmatched to any gene: 13. The germline V gene has CDR1 SGHNT and CDR2 YYREEE (reference sequence). The CDR3, as DNA: TGTGCCAGCGGCAGCTGGACTAGCTCACAGAATGAGCAGTTCTTC. This translates into CASGSWTSSQNEQFF.